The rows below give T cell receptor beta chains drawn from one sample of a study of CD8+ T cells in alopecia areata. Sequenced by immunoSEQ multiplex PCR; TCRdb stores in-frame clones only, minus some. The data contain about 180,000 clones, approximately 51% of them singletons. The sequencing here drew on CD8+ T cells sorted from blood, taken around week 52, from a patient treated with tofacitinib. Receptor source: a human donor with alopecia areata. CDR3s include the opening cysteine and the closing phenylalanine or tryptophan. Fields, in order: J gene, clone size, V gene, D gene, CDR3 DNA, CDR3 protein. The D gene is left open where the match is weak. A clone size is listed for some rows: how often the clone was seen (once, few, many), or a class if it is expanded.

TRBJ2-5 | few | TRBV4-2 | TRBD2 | TGTGCCAGCAGCCGATCTAGGAGGCGGGGGGCCGTCGAGGCCCAGTACTTC | CASSRSRRRGAVEAQYF
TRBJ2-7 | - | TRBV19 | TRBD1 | TGTGCCAGTAGTGCCGGGACAGCCGGCTCCTACGAGCAGTACTTC | CASSAGTAGSYEQYF
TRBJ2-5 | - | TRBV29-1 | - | TGCAGCGTGGTGCCCGGGGCCCAAGAGACCCAGTACTTC | CSVVPGAQETQYF
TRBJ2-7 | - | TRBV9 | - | TGTGCCAGCAGCCCCGAGCCGGGACCGAGCTACGAGCAGTACTTC | CASSPEPGPSYEQYF
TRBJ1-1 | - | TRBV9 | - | TGTGCCAGCACAGTTGGGGGGCAGATGAACACTGAAGCTTTCTTT | CASTVGGQMNTEAFF
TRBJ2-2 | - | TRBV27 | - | TGTGCCAGCAGTCACATTGGCAAAACCGCCGGGGAGCTGTTTTTT | CASSHIGKTAGELFF
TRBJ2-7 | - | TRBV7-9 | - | TGTGCCAGCAGCCCGCCGCCATCCTACGAGCAGTACTTC | CASSPPPSYEQYF
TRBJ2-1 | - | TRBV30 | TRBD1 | TGTGCCTGGAGCGCCGGGACAGGCCCGGGGGAGCAGTTCTTC | CAWSAGTGPGEQFF
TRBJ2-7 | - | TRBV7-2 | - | TGTGCCAGCAGCTTCGGCTTTCTATACGAGCAGTACTTC | CASSFGFLYEQYF
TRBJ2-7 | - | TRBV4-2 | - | TGTGCCAGCAGTCTCACAATTTACGATCCCTACGAGCAGTACTTC | CASSLTIYDPYEQYF
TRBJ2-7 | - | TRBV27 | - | TGTGCCAGCAGTTTATCAGGCAGGGGCCCGACCTACGAGCAGTACTTC | CASSLSGRGPTYEQYF
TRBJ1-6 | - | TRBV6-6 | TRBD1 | TGTGCCACCCTCGACAGGGGAGGTTCACCCCTCCACTTT | CATLDRGGSPLHF
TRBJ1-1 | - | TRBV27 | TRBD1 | TGTGCCAGCAGTTTCTCCGACAGGGTAGGGGGCACTGAAGCTTTCTTT | CASSFSDRVGGTEAFF
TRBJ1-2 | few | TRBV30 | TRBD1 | TGTGCCTGGAGTCGGACAGGGAACTATGGCTACACCTTC | CAWSRTGNYGYTF
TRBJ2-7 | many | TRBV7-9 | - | TGTGCCAGCAGCCCTGGGCCAAACTACGAGCAGTACTTC | CASSPGPNYEQYF
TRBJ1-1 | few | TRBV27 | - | TGTGCCAGCAGTGCAGGGTCGGAAGCTTTCTTT | CASSAGSEAFF
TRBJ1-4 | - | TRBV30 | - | TGTGCCTGCTCGACCCCAACTAATGAAAAACTGTTTTTT | CACSTPTNEKLFF
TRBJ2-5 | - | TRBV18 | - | TGTACCAGCTCACCTACCTTCAGGGGTCAAGAGACCCAGTACTTC | CTSSPTFRGQETQYF
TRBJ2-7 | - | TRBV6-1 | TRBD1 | TGTGCCAGCAGTGTCGGGACAGGGCGACTCTACGAGCAGTACTTC | CASSVGTGRLYEQYF
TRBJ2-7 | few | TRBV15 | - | TGTGCCACCAGCCCAGCGCACTCCTACGAGCAGTACTTC | CATSPAHSYEQYF
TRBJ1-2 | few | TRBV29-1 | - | TGCAGCGTTGAAGATCAGGGCAGGGAGTTCTATGGCTACACCTTC | CSVEDQGREFYGYTF
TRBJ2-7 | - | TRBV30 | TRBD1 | TGTGCCTGGAGTCTAGGACAGGGGATCTACGAGCAGTACTTC | CAWSLGQGIYEQYF
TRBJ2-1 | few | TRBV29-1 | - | TGCAGCGTTGAAGACAATGAGCAGTTCTTC | CSVEDNEQFF
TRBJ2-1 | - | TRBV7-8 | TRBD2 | TGTGCCAGCAGCCCCGGAGCGGGGGGAACCTACAATGAGCAGTTCTTC | CASSPGAGGTYNEQFF
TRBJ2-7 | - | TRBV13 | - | TGTGCCAGCAGCTCTAACTCCTACGAGCAGTACTTC | CASSSNSYEQYF
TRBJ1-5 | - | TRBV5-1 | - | TGCGCCAGCAGCCCCGAGGGGGGAAATCAGCCCCAGCATTTT | CASSPEGGNQPQHF
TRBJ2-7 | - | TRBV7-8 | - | TGTGCCAGCAGCTTAGCCCTTTCCTACGAGCAGTACTTC | CASSLALSYEQYF
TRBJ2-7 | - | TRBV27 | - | TGTGCCAGCAGTTTTGGAGCAGGGTATCCCGAGCAGTACTTC | CASSFGAGYPEQYF
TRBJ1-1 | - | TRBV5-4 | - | TGTGCCAGCAGCTTTTACATGAACACTGAAGCTTTCTTT | CASSFYMNTEAFF
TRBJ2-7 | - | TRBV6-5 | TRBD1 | TGTGCCAGCAGTTACTACAACAGGGGGCCCTACTACGAGCAGTACTTC | CASSYYNRGPYYEQYF
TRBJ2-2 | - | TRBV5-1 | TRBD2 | TGCGCCAGCAGCTTCCTAGCGGGTATTGGGACCGGGGAGCTGTTTTTT | CASSFLAGIGTGELFF
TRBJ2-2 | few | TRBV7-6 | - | TGTGCCAGCAGCCCTTCACTAGGGATTTCGGGCACCGGGGAGCTGTTTTTT | CASSPSLGISGTGELFF
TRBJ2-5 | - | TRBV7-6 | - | TGTGCCAGCAGCTTTAATCAAGAGACCCAGTACTTC | CASSFNQETQYF
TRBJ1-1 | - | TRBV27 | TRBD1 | TGTGCCAGCAGTTTTGACAGGGGAGGCACTGAAGCTTTCTTT | CASSFDRGGTEAFF
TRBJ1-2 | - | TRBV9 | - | TGTGCCAGCAGCGTAGAGCCCGACGGAGGGAACTATGGCTACACCTTC | CASSVEPDGGNYGYTF
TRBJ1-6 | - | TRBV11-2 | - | TGTGCCAGCAGCTTAGGGGCGGGGAATAATTCACCCCTCCACTTT | CASSLGAGNNSPLHF
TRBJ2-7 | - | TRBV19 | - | TGTGCCAGTAGTAGCCCGGGACACATCTACGAGCAGTACTTC | CASSSPGHIYEQYF
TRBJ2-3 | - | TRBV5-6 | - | TGTGCCAGCAGCTTGATAGCGGCGGTTTCGGATACGCAGTATTTT | CASSLIAAVSDTQYF
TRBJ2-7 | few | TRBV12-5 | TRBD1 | TGTGCTAGTGGCCCGGGACAGCCCTACGAGCAGTACTTC | CASGPGQPYEQYF
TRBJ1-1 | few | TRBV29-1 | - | TGCAGCGGCCTTGAGGAAACTGAAGCTTTCTTT | CSGLEETEAFF
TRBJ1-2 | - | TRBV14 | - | TGTGCCAGCAGCGAGGACACTATCTATGGCTACACCTTC | CASSEDTIYGYTF
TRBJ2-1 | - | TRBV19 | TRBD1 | TGTGCCAGTAGTAGGGACAGGGAGGGTCACAATGAGCAGTTCTTC | CASSRDREGHNEQFF
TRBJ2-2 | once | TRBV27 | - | TGTGCCAGCACGAGCCGTGACGGGGGCACCGGGGAGCTGTTTTTT | CASTSRDGGTGELFF
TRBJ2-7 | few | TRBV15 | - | TGTGCCACCAGCGGACGTGGTGGCAGGGGCTCCTACGAGCAGTACTTC | CATSGRGGRGSYEQYF
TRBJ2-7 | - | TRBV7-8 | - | TGTGCCAGCACGGGGGGCCCGGAGAGGTACGAGCAGTACTTC | CASTGGPERYEQYF
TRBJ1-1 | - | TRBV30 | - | TGTGCCTGGAGAAAGGGGGAAATGAACACTGAAGCTTTCTTT | CAWRKGEMNTEAFF